This T cell receptor (beta chain) was sequenced during a study of cytomegalovirus exposure and HLA in healthy donors. Background on the study: A prior analysis found 117 million unique TCR beta sequences from 150 million to 200 million T cells. An early release of data contained 80 million to 85 million unique TCRs, which came from HLA-typed donors. Study conclusions and caveats: Analyzed later, most CMV-associated TCR beta chains appeared HLA-restricted. Presence/absence analyses supposed approximately even sequencing depth among donors.

Amplification used 60 Vbeta primers and 13 Jbeta primers. This table comes from immunoSEQ multiplex PCR, and its TCRdb copy is limited to in-frame clones, with some not included. This sample has roughly 93,000 clones, with approximately 80% found just once. A note on this clone: Its antigen is currently unknown.

The sequence was obtained from a middle-aged man in good health and CMV-seronegative. The material sequenced was PBMCs.

The CDR3 bases are TGTGCCAGTAGTTCACTCGGGTATATGAACACTGAAGCTTTCTTT. It translates to CASSSLGYMNTEAFF. The chain links TRBV19 to TRBJ1-1; no clear D. From germline, CDR1 is LNHDA and CDR2 SQIVND (reference sequence). This CDR3 is 15 amino acids long. The V gene lost 5 bases and the J gene lost 0 bases, with 13 bases spanning the gap.